Sequencing of this TCR beta chain was carried out in a study of shared clonotypes between healthy human individuals. At the deep level, the assay was run. On sorted subsets, replicate PCRs used approximately 200 ng DNA, or 30,000 or so T cell genomes. Measured with immunoSEQ multiplex PCR; TCRdb has only the in-frame clones, and not every one. The repertoire holds a few million clones, with under 95% as singletons. Findings of the study overall: Relative to clonotypes present in all four donors, those not shared had lower generation probabilities. Large sequencing depth failed to make sorted-subset sequencing complete, rarefaction showed.

The CDR3 spans 15 residues. The germline gives CDR1 MDHEN, CDR2 SYDVKM. V shed 4 bases and J shed 0 bases, with 13 bases lying between them. Concerning this clone: Its specificity is not known.

The material sequenced was naive CD4+ T cells from PBMCs. Subset given: CD45RA+ positively selected. The clonotype comes from a young man in good health. Some clones in this sample may be carry-over from other donors' samples. The V call is TRBV28, the J call TRBJ2-7, with unresolved D. CDR3 amino acids: CASSWSGSSSYEQYF. CDR3 sequence (DNA): TGTGCCAGCAGTTGGTCTGGGTCCTCCTCCTACGAGCAGTACTTC. The complete variable domain, with remaining parts taken from reference TRBV28 and TRBJ2-7, reads DVKVTQSSRYLVKRTGEKVFLECVQDMDHENMFWYRQDPGLGLRLIYFSYDVKMKEKGDIPEGYSVSREKKERFSLILESASTNQTSMYLCASSWSGSSSYEQYFGPGTRLTVT.